This T cell receptor beta chain was recorded in a study of T cell changes during pregnancy in multiple sclerosis. Germline V gene sequence: CDR1 SGHRS, CDR2 YFSETQ. The CDR3 has 15 residues. The V and J ends lost 5 bases and 0 bases respectively, with 12 bases between them. The assay was immunoSEQ multiplex PCR, and TCRdb's table has in-frame clones only and misses some. The repertoire has about 110,000 clones, less than 95% of them found once; the top ten carry roughly 1.7%. The specimen comprised peripheral blood, sampled after pregnancy. The chain recombines TRBV5-1 with TRBJ2-1; D remains ambiguous. This TCR was sampled from a female donor with multiple sclerosis, enrolled in a pregnancy study. The chain's CDR3 is CASRLTQSSYNEQFF. CDR3 nucleotides: TGCGCCAGCAGGTTGACACAGAGCTCCTACAATGAGCAGTTCTTC.